The 15 T cell receptor beta chains below all came from one sample that was sequenced in a study of blood T cell repertoires in COVID-19. Assay used: immunoSEQ multiplex PCR; TCRdb lists only in-frame clones, some missing. The profile shows under 200,000 clones, over 70% of them singletons. Sequenced: peripheral blood. Source of these receptors: a man between 60 and 70 years old with active or convalescent COVID-19.

The sample holds one count of this clone. The chain carries TRBV15 and TRBJ1-4; a possible D gene is TRBD1 (6 bases). Deletions cut 8 bases from V and 0 bases from J, with 22 bases between. CDR3 length: 18 residues. Germline-derived CDR1 and CDR2 are LNHNV and YYDKDF (reference sequence). The DNA for the CDR3 is TGTGCCACCGCTGACCGGGGACATACCCTTGCAACTAATGAAAAACTGTTTTTT. This encodes CATADRGHTLATNEKLFF.

The chain combines TRBV28 with TRBJ2-7; 10 nucleotides line up with TRBD2. This CDR3 has 14 amino acids. Trimming removed 4 bases from V and 2 bases from J; junction bases left unmatched: 2. The germline CDR1 and CDR2 sequences are MDHEN and SYDVKM. CDR3 sequence reads: CASSYTSGAYEQYF. Written as DNA, the CDR3 is TGTGCCAGCAGTTATACTAGCGGGGCCTACGAGCAGTACTTC. Variable domain in full (rest from reference TRBV28 and TRBJ2-7): DVKVTQSSRYLVKRTGEKVFLECVQDMDHENMFWYRQDPGLGLRLIYFSYDVKMKEKGDIPEGYSVSREKKERFSLILESASTNQTSMYLCASSYTSGAYEQYFGPGTRLTVT.

The rearrangement links TRBV15 to TRBJ1-5; no clear D. The V end was cut by 4 bases, the J end by 5 bases, with 12 bases between. The CDR3 totals 14 residues. CDR1 LNHNV and CDR2 YYDKDF come from the germline V gene (reference sequence). The CDR3 DNA reads as TGTGCCACCAGCATGTCAGGCCCACATCAGCCCCAGCATTTT. It specifies CATSMSGPHQPQHF. The variable domain in full, with the rest retrieved from reference TRBV15 and TRBJ1-5, is DAMVIQNPRYQVTQFGKPVTLSCSQTLNHNVMYWYQQKSSQAPKLLFHYYDKDFNNEADTPDNFQSRRPNTSFCFLDIRSPGLGDTAMYLCATSMSGPHQPQHFGDGTRLSIL.

The chain combines TRBV7-2 with TRBJ2-1, with 8 bases that match TRBD2. This CDR3 is 15 amino acids long. The germline V gene has CDR1 SGHTA and CDR2 FQGNSA. V gave up 1 base and J gave up 6 bases; unmatched junction bases: 5. The CDR3 DNA follows: TGTGCCAGCAGCTTAGTCCGCGGGAGGTCCAATGAGCAGTTCTTC. This gives the protein CASSLVRGRSNEQFF.

The chain joins TRBV7-2 to TRBJ2-5; D is perhaps TRBD2 (5 bases). The CDR3 sequence is 16 residues long. CDR1 is SGHTA, CDR2 FQGNSA, per germline. The ends were cut back, 1 base at V and 0 bases at J, with 12 bases in the middle. The CDR3 nucleotides read TGTGCCAGCAGCTTAGGTCCGCTAGCTTACCAAGAGACCCAGTACTTC. This gives the protein CASSLGPLAYQETQYF.

This clone came up once. The chain carries TRBV5-6 and TRBJ1-4; D gene unclear. V dropped 0 bases and J dropped 0 bases, with 12 bases sitting between them. Germline loops: CDR1 SGHDT, CDR2 YYEEEE. This CDR3 contains 17 residues. The CDR3 is CASSLVAWSTTNEKLFF. In DNA form, the CDR3 reads TGTGCCAGCAGCTTGGTTGCGTGGAGTACAACTAATGAAAAACTGTTTTTT.

The chain couples TRBV10-3 to TRBJ2-3, with TRBD2 identical over 13 bases. Looked up from germline, CDR1 is ENHRY and CDR2 is SYGVKD. V lost 6 bases, J lost 5 bases, and 5 bases stayed unmatched. This CDR3 region has 15 residues. CDR3 in amino acids: CAIRGTSGKEDTQYF. Here the CDR3 DNA reads TGTGCCATCAGGGGGACTAGCGGGAAGGAAGATACGCAGTATTTT.

The chain uses TRBV18 and TRBJ2-4, with TRBD1 matching 9 bases. This CDR3 contains 14 residues. Germline V gene data show CDR1 as KGHSH and CDR2 as LQKENI. Losses at the gene ends were 3 bases for V and 6 bases for J; bases not matched to a gene: 3. CDR3 DNA sequence: TGTGCCAGCTCACCGGGACAGGGAGGAAACATTCAGTACTTC. This codes for CASSPGQGGNIQYF.

The chain combines TRBV4-2 with TRBJ2-5, with TRBD2 matching over 13 bases. The CDR3 is 18 amino acids. The V gene's germline CDR1 is LGHNA and CDR2 YNFKEQ. J was trimmed by 5 bases and V by 3 bases; bases with no gene match: 12. The CDR3 bases are TGTGCCAGCAGCCAGGAACTAGCGGGAGGGCCATTATCGGAGACCCAGTACTTC. Encoded protein: CASSQELAGGPLSETQYF.

The chain uses TRBV4-1 and TRBJ1-4; tentative D call: TRBD1 (6 bases). The CDR3 spans 16 residues. CDR1 and CDR2 from the germline V gene are MGHRA and YSYEKL. The V and J ends lost 0 bases and 8 bases respectively, with 16 bases between them. The CDR3 nucleotides read TGCGCCAGCAGCCAAGATCGGGGTTGGGGGGGCGAAAAACTGTTTTTT. Amino acid sequence: CASSQDRGWGGEKLFF.

J is TRBJ1-6 and V is TRBV19, with TRBD1 matching over 7 bases. V dropped 5 bases and J dropped 7; count of bases not matched to a gene: 5. CDR1 and CDR2 from the germline V gene are LNHDA and SQIVND (reference sequence). There are 14 residues in the CDR3. CDR3: CASSPGQQNSPLHF. CDR3 nucleotides: TGTGCCAGTAGTCCGGGACAGCAGAATTCACCCCTCCACTTT.

This sequence joins TRBV7-2 and TRBJ1-2; 9 nucleotides line up with TRBD1. The CDR3 loop spans 15 amino acids. Trimming at V came to 1 base and at J to 4 bases, leaving 4 bases not matched to a gene. Germline V CDR1 and CDR2: SGHTA, FQGNSA. The CDR3 region is CASSLGWTGAYGYTF. CDR3 DNA: TGTGCCAGCAGCTTAGGTTGGACAGGGGCCTATGGCTACACCTTC.

The chain has TRBV6-5 and TRBJ2-3; 12 nucleotides align to TRBD2. There are 15 residues in the CDR3. J lost 3 bases, V lost 4 bases, and 2 bases had no gene match. Germline CDR1 is MNHEY and CDR2 is SVGAGI. In DNA, the CDR3 is TGTGCCAGCAGTTTCGGACTAGCGGGAACAGATACGCAGTATTTT. This sequence encodes CASSFGLAGTDTQYF.

This chain links TRBV2 with TRBJ1-3; 7 bases match TRBD1. Germline assignment: CDR1 SNHLY and CDR2 FYNNEI. V dropped 7 bases and J dropped 3; count of bases not matched to a gene: 3. The CDR3 consists of 13 residues. The CDR3: CASNDRVGNTIYF. The CDR3 nucleotides read TGTGCCAGCAACGACAGGGTTGGAAACACCATATATTTT.

In this sample, this clone turned up many times. The gene calls are TRBV9 and TRBJ1-3; D is uncertain. V lost 0 bases, J lost 4 bases, and 11 bases lay in between. This CDR3 is 15 amino acids long. Germline V gene data show CDR1 as SGDLS and CDR2 as YYNGEE. CDR3 bases: TGTGCCAGCAGCGTAGGCCCAACAAAGGGAAACACCATATATTTT. Amino acid sequence: CASSVGPTKGNTIYF.